This paragraph covers one T cell receptor (beta chain) sequence. Here immunoSEQ multiplex PCR was the method, and the copy in TCRdb shows in-frame clones only, minus some. The sample lists roughly 2,000,000 clones, about 95% seen once, with 1.2% in the top ten. CDR3 length: 15 residues. The junction had 7 bases not matched to a gene; V was cut back by 4 bases and J by 5 bases. Germline loops: CDR1 MNHEY, CDR2 SMNVEV (reference sequence). The sample belongs to a study of shared clonotypes between healthy human individuals. Study in general: CD8 memory received one plate per donor, CD8 naive two, CD4 memory three and CD4 naive three.

The naive CD8 subset, CD45RO-negative cells positively selected for CCR7, excluded terminally differentiated effector memory CD45RA+ cells. The V and J genes are TRBV27 and TRBJ2-7; 11 bases map to TRBD1. Sequencing was performed on naive CD8+ T cells sorted from blood. The TCR originated in a man aged 18 to 35 in good health. DNA for the CDR3: TGTGCCAGCAGTTCTCCGGGACAGGGGGTCCACGAGCAGTACTTC. Its protein is CASSSPGQGVHEQYF.